The 18 T cell receptor beta chains below come from one sample, sequenced in a study of monozygotic twins with inflammatory bowel disease. Using the 5' RACE reads, TCRdb records one entry per CDR3 protein without DNA. This table holds fewer than 200,000 distinct CDR3 sequences. Material for sequencing was blood. Every receptor here comes from a human donor with ulcerative colitis or Crohn's disease, or a healthy co-twin of an affected twin (not recorded which).

The chain carries TRBV5-5 and TRBJ2-2. Per germline, CDR1 SGHKS and CDR2 YYEKEE (reference sequence). The length of the CDR3 is 12 residues. The chain's CDR3 is CASSKGTGELFF.

CDR3 region: CAIKTGQMHTGELFF. V is TRBV10-3 and J is TRBJ2-2; TCRdb gives TRBD1 as the D gene, but with no DNA this cannot be confirmed. This CDR3 has 15 amino acids. CDR1 and CDR2 (germline): ENHRY, SYGVKD.

The chain links TRBV12-3 or TRBV12-4 to TRBJ1-1. The CDR3 has 13 residues. CDR3 sequence reads: CASSFSVSDEAFF.

CDR3: CASSLVLREGTETQYF. The chain is built from TRBV5-1 and TRBJ2-5; TCRdb designates TRBD2, a call that cannot be tested without DNA. This CDR3 is 16 amino acids long. Per the germline V gene, CDR1 is SGHRS and CDR2 is YFSETQ.

This chain uses TRBV19 with TRBJ1-5. This CDR3 is built from 17 residues. CDR1 is LNHDA and CDR2 is SQIVND in the germline V gene (reference sequence). The CDR3 sequence is CASTTGRFGVSNQPQHF.

The V call is TRBV7-9, the J call TRBJ2-7; TCRdb indicates TRBD2, and absent DNA this call remains unverified. Germline lookup yields CDR1 SEHNR and CDR2 FQNEAQ (reference sequence). The CDR3 extends over 17 amino acids. CDR3 region: CASSPGLAGVRSYEQYF.

This chain uses TRBV20-1 with TRBJ2-3. Germline-derived CDR1 and CDR2 are DFQATT and SNEGSKA (reference sequence). CDR3 length equals 11 residues. CDR3 region: CSASHEDTQYF.

CDR3 residues: CASSLLGSGETQYF. The rearrangement links TRBV5-1 to TRBJ2-5; there is no DNA to check the TCRdb D call of TRBD1. The CDR3 runs to 14 residues. CDR1 and CDR2 from the germline V gene are SGHRS and YFSETQ.

The gene calls are TRBV4-1 and TRBJ2-7; no DNA is available, so the TRBD1 call from TCRdb remains unchecked. The CDR3 runs 13 residues. In germline, CDR1 is MGHRA, CDR2 YSYEKL. The CDR3: CASSQRGRYEQYF.

The V and J genes are TRBV27 and TRBJ1-1; TCRdb indicates TRBD1, and absent DNA this call remains unverified. CDR1 MNHEY and CDR2 SMNVEV come from the germline V gene (reference sequence). The CDR3 sequence is 16 residues long. CDR3 sequence: CASSLWGDRGSTGAFF.

The V call is TRBV29-1, the J call TRBJ1-2. Germline CDR1 SQVTM, CDR2 ANQGSEA. The CDR3 has 12 amino acids. The CDR3 protein is CSVRAIYYGYTF.

The J gene is TRBJ2-2, the V gene TRBV10-3; TCRdb outputs TRBD2, but without DNA this stays unchecked. Germline V gene sequence: CDR1 ENHRY, CDR2 SYGVKD. The CDR3 has 16 residues. The CDR3 sequence is CAISLAGGMNTGELFF.

The chain recombines TRBV5-1 with TRBJ2-5; TCRdb indicates TRBD1, and absent DNA this call remains unverified. CDR3 length: 15 amino acids. Germline V gene data show CDR1 as SGHRS and CDR2 as YFSETQ. The CDR3 loop is CASSFGTGSPETQYF.

This chain joins TRBV6-1 and TRBJ2-2; TCRdb's D call, TRBD2, is unchecked because there is no DNA. The CDR3 has 15 residues. The germline V gene has CDR1 MNHNS and CDR2 SASEGT. CDR3 sequence reads: CASSSAWEVDGELIF.

The rearrangement links TRBV6-1 to TRBJ1-5; as DNA is missing, the TRBD1 call by TCRdb cannot be tested. CDR1 is MNHNS and CDR2 is SASEGT in the germline V gene. This CDR3 comprises 13 residues. The CDR3: CASRTDGNQPQHF.

This rearrangement joins TRBV7-9 to TRBJ2-1. Germline-derived CDR1 and CDR2 are SEHNR and FQNEAQ (reference sequence). The CDR3 is 12 residues long. This CDR3 reads CASSFNFDEQFF.

The V gene is TRBV5-1, the J gene TRBJ2-1. The CDR3 contains 16 residues. Germline lookup yields CDR1 SGHRS and CDR2 YFSETQ. This CDR3 is CASSLDGVSSYNEQFF.

The chain combines TRBV12-3 or TRBV12-4 with TRBJ2-1. The CDR3 extends over 12 amino acids. The chain's CDR3 is CASSLGTGEQFF.